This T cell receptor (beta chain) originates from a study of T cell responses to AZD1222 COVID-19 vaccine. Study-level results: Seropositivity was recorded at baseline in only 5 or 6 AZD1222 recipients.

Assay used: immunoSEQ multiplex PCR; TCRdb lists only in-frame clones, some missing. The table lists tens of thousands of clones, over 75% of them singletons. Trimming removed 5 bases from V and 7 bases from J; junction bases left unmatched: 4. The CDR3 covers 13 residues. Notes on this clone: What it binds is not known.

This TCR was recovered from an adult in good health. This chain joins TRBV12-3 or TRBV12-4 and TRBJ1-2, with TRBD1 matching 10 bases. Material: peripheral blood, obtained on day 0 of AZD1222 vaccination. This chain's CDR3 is CASSRQGASGYTF. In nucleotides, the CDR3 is TGTGCCAGCAGTCGACAGGGGGCGTCTGGCTACACCTTC.